These T cell receptor beta chains were read from a single sample in a study of cytomegalovirus exposure and HLA in healthy donors. The assay was immunoSEQ multiplex PCR, and TCRdb's table has in-frame clones only and misses some. This sample has about 67,000 clones, with roughly nine tenths found just once. What was sequenced was PBMCs. These receptors came from a woman aged 25 to 45 in good health and CMV-seropositive. Both conserved end residues are part of each CDR3. Each record gives: V gene, J gene, clone size, D gene, CDR3 protein, CDR3 DNA. D genes are given only for firm matches. Some rows have no size entry. The others give once, few or many, or a class for an expanded clone.

v_call: TRBV11-2
j_call: TRBJ2-7
clone_size: -
d_call: -
cdr3_aa: CASSLGGRLTYEQYF
cdr3_nt: TGCGCCAGCAGCTTAGGAGGGCGCCTTACCTACGAGCAGTACTTC

v_call: TRBV29-1
j_call: TRBJ2-1
clone_size: -
d_call: TRBD2
cdr3_aa: CSVEGREGNEQFF
cdr3_nt: TGCAGCGTTGAAGGGCGGGAGGGCAATGAGCAGTTCTTC

v_call: TRBV5-1
j_call: TRBJ2-7
clone_size: -
d_call: -
cdr3_aa: CASSSLGPFYEQYF
cdr3_nt: TGCGCCAGCAGCTCCCTCGGTCCCTTCTACGAGCAGTACTTC

v_call: TRBV18
j_call: TRBJ2-6
clone_size: -
d_call: -
cdr3_aa: CASSRRSTGTGANVLTF
cdr3_nt: TGTGCCAGCTCACGCCGTTCTACAGGGACAGGGGCCAACGTCCTGACTTTC

v_call: TRBV5-1
j_call: TRBJ2-7
clone_size: -
d_call: TRBD2
cdr3_aa: CASRGGAYEQYF
cdr3_nt: TGCGCCAGCCGGGGGGGAGCCTACGAGCAGTACTTC

v_call: TRBV7-2
j_call: TRBJ1-4
clone_size: -
d_call: TRBD1
cdr3_aa: CASKTGGNEKLFF
cdr3_nt: TGTGCCAGCAAGACAGGGGGTAACGAAAAACTGTTTTTT

v_call: TRBV6-6
j_call: TRBJ1-5
clone_size: -
d_call: -
cdr3_aa: CASSPTGRANQPQHF
cdr3_nt: TGTGCCAGCAGCCCGACAGGCCGGGCCAATCAGCCCCAGCATTTT

v_call: TRBV29-1
j_call: TRBJ2-1
clone_size: -
d_call: TRBD2
cdr3_aa: CSVRDVGGSSYNEQFF
cdr3_nt: TGCAGCGTTCGGGATGTGGGCGGGAGCTCCTACAATGAGCAGTTCTTC

v_call: TRBV19
j_call: TRBJ2-1
clone_size: -
d_call: TRBD2
cdr3_aa: CASSKTVSGNTNEQFF
cdr3_nt: TGTGCCAGTAGTAAAACTGTGAGCGGGAATACCAATGAGCAGTTCTTC

v_call: TRBV6-1
j_call: TRBJ2-1
clone_size: -
d_call: -
cdr3_aa: CASTWESSYNEQFF
cdr3_nt: TGTGCCAGCACTTGGGAGAGCTCCTACAATGAGCAGTTCTTC

v_call: TRBV7-9
j_call: TRBJ1-2
clone_size: -
d_call: TRBD1
cdr3_aa: CASSSETGAVYGYTF
cdr3_nt: TGTGCCAGCAGCTCCGAAACAGGGGCGGTCTATGGCTACACCTTC

v_call: TRBV19
j_call: TRBJ1-5
clone_size: -
d_call: TRBD1
cdr3_aa: CATTSGTGEEGPQHF
cdr3_nt: TGTGCCACCACTTCCGGGACAGGGGAAGAAGGCCCCCAGCATTTT

v_call: TRBV9
j_call: TRBJ2-1
clone_size: -
d_call: TRBD2
cdr3_aa: CASAASGSYNEQFF
cdr3_nt: TGTGCCAGCGCCGCTAGCGGGTCTTACAATGAGCAGTTCTTC

v_call: TRBV11-3
j_call: TRBJ2-1
clone_size: -
d_call: TRBD2
cdr3_aa: CASSPLRGSLPYNEQFF
cdr3_nt: TGTGCCAGCAGCCCCTTGCGCGGGAGTTTGCCCTACAATGAGCAGTTCTTC

v_call: TRBV7-9
j_call: TRBJ2-5
clone_size: -
d_call: TRBD1
cdr3_aa: CASSLRDRGRETQYF
cdr3_nt: TGTGCCAGCAGCCTAAGGGACAGGGGGCGTGAGACCCAGTACTTC

v_call: TRBV6-1
j_call: TRBJ2-5
clone_size: -
d_call: -
cdr3_aa: CASSALSGQETQYF
cdr3_nt: TGTGCCAGCAGTGCCCTTAGCGGTCAAGAGACCCAGTACTTC

v_call: TRBV19
j_call: TRBJ1-5
clone_size: once
d_call: TRBD1
cdr3_aa: CASSLGTGTGNQPQHF
cdr3_nt: TGTGCCAGTAGTCTAGGGACCGGGACAGGCAATCAGCCCCAGCATTTT

v_call: TRBV7-9
j_call: TRBJ2-7
clone_size: -
d_call: -
cdr3_aa: CASSFDRHYEQYF
cdr3_nt: TGTGCCAGCAGCTTCGACAGGCACTACGAGCAGTACTTC

v_call: TRBV18
j_call: TRBJ2-5
clone_size: -
d_call: TRBD1
cdr3_aa: CASSRRQGETQYF
cdr3_nt: TGTGCCAGCTCACGACGACAGGGAGAGACCCAGTACTTC

v_call: TRBV6-5
j_call: TRBJ1-6
clone_size: -
d_call: -
cdr3_aa: CASSYYRGDNSPLHF
cdr3_nt: TGTGCCAGCAGTTATTATCGGGGAGATAATTCACCCCTCCACTTT